Following are 31 T cell receptor beta chains from one sample sequenced in a study of shared T cell receptors in the human thymus. Produced via immunoSEQ multiplex PCR; TCRdb's table is partial and in-frame only. The sample holds some 700,000 clones, around nine tenths seen once. The sample was also linked to a second study, of human thymus T cells.

Sequences were obtained from thymocytes. The receptors shown here come from a boy younger than two with a congenital heart defect.

The V call is TRBV7-2, the J call TRBJ2-3, with a weak D call TRBD1 (6 bases). Deletions cut 2 bases from V and 2 bases from J, with 11 bases between. This CDR3 has 15 amino acids. CDR1 is SGHTA and CDR2 is FQGNSA in the germline V gene. The CDR3 coding sequence is TGTGCCAGCAGCTTATATAGGACAGCCACAGATACGCAGTATTTT. This encodes CASSLYRTATDTQYF.

The chain recombines TRBV4-1 with TRBJ2-1; perhaps TRBD1 as D (6 bases). Germline-derived CDR1 and CDR2 are MGHRA and YSYEKL. The V gene lost 0 bases and the J gene lost 2 bases, with 20 bases spanning the gap. This CDR3 is built from 19 residues. Here the CDR3 DNA reads TGCGCCAGCAGCCAAGACCGATGTGGGGGCCAGGGCCCCTACAATGAGCAGTTCTTC. Translation: CASSQDRCGGQGPYNEQFF.

V gene TRBV5-4 combines with J gene TRBJ2-2, with TRBD2 matching 10 bases. CDR1 SGHNT and CDR2 YYREEE come from the germline V gene (reference sequence). CDR3 size: 16 residues. V trimming: 1 base; J trimming: 6 bases; junction bases outside the gene matches: 6. In DNA, the CDR3 is TGTGCCAGCAGCTTGTCAGGTCTAGCGGGAGCCGGGGAGCTGTTTTTT. It encodes CASSLSGLAGAGELFF.

V and J are TRBV4-3 and TRBJ1-4, with TRBD1 as a possible D gene (6 bases). The ends were cut back, 0 bases at V and 7 bases at J, with 18 bases in the middle. The germline V gene encodes CDR1 LGHNA and CDR2 YSLEER. CDR3 length: 17 amino acids. The CDR3: CASSQDMGGGDGEKLFF. CDR3 coding DNA: TGCGCCAGCAGCCAAGATATGGGAGGGGGTGATGGTGAAAAACTGTTTTTT.

The count of this clone is one. This sequence joins TRBV6-1 and TRBJ2-7, with D possibly TRBD1 on 5 matching bases. Trimming pared 7 bases from V and 3 bases from J, leaving 16 bases between. The CDR3 has 14 residues. Germline V CDR1 and CDR2: MNHNS, SASEGT. The CDR3: CASTLGHRNYEQYF. CDR3 sequence (DNA): TGTGCCAGCACCCTGGGGCACAGAAACTACGAGCAGTACTTC.

The rearrangement uses TRBV14 and TRBJ1-4, with 9 nucleotides matching TRBD1. The trim removed 1 base at V and 8 bases at J, leaving 2 bases unmatched. This CDR3 spans 14 amino acids. CDR1 is SGHDN and CDR2 is FVKESK in the germline V gene. The CDR3 sequence is CASSQGTGEEKLFF. The DNA for the CDR3 is TGTGCCAGCAGCCAAGGGACAGGGGAAGAAAAACTGTTTTTT.

This rearrangement joins TRBV10-3 to TRBJ2-5; D perhaps matches TRBD2 (6 bases). The germline V gene has CDR1 ENHRY and CDR2 SYGVKD. The CDR3 runs 13 residues. Trimming stripped 7 bases from V and 4 bases from J, with 13 bases between. DNA of the CDR3: TGTGCCATCACGGGAGAGACGAGAGAGACCCAGTACTTC. Translated: CAITGETRETQYF.

The chain joins TRBV4-1 to TRBJ2-1, with D possibly being TRBD2 (5 bases). Germline CDR1 MGHRA, CDR2 YSYEKL. V lost 3 bases to trimming and J lost 2 bases, with 14 bases between them. This CDR3 has 16 amino acids. CDR3 amino acids: CASSHRTLLAYNEQFF. CDR3 in DNA: TGCGCCAGCAGCCACCGGACTCTACTTGCCTACAATGAGCAGTTCTTC.

The rearrangement joins TRBV7-2 to TRBJ2-7; D unresolved. The ends were cut back, 4 bases at V and 9 bases at J, with 10 bases in the middle. From germline, CDR1 is SGHTA and CDR2 FQGNSA. The CDR3 spans 11 residues. This chain's CDR3 is CASSSPPGQYF. The CDR3 DNA reads TGTGCCAGCAGCTCCCCCCCCGGGCAGTACTTC.

V usage is TRBV7-8 and J usage is TRBJ2-5, with a possible D match to TRBD2 (5 bases). Per germline, CDR1 SGHVS and CDR2 FQNEAQ. The CDR3 has 13 amino acids. Trimming shortened V by 3 bases and J by 5 bases, and 10 bases separated the two germline ends. This CDR3 is CASSLGGSETQYF. CDR3 DNA sequence: TGTGCCAGCAGCTTGGGCGGGTCGGAGACCCAGTACTTC.

The rearrangement links TRBV7-2 to TRBJ1-2; 9 bases fit TRBD1. From germline, CDR1 is SGHTA and CDR2 FQGNSA. The CDR3 runs to 13 residues. V shed 5 bases, J shed 8 bases, and the junction held 6 bases outside the gene matches. The CDR3 region has the DNA TGTGCCAGCAGCCCGGGGACAGGGATAGGCTACACCTTC. Translated: CASSPGTGIGYTF.

The J gene is TRBJ2-3, the V gene TRBV5-4, with 15 nucleotides matching TRBD2. This CDR3 spans 17 amino acids. The trim removed 4 bases at V and 1 base at J, leaving 4 bases unmatched. Per the germline V gene, CDR1 is SGHNT and CDR2 is YYREEE (reference sequence). The CDR3 DNA reads as TGTGCCAGCAGCAGATGGACTAGCGGGAGGGGCACAGATACGCAGTATTTT. It yields the protein CASSRWTSGRGTDTQYF.

The chain couples TRBV19 to TRBJ1-5, with a tentative D call TRBD1 (5 bases). This CDR3 comprises 16 residues. V was pared by 4 bases and J by 5 bases, with 18 bases between. Germline values: CDR1 LNHDA, CDR2 SQIVND (reference sequence). CDR3 sequence: CASSRGVLVQYQPQHF. As DNA, the CDR3 is TGTGCCAGTAGTAGGGGGGTCCTTGTGCAATATCAGCCCCAGCATTTT.

This clone has just one count. The chain uses TRBV11-3 and TRBJ2-7; 9 bases fit TRBD2. In germline, CDR1 is SGHNT, CDR2 YENEEA. This CDR3 is 14 amino acids long. Trimming at V came to 8 bases and at J to 4 bases, leaving 9 bases not matched to a gene. CDR3 nucleotide sequence: TGTGCCAGCCGGGCCGCTAGCGGGAATTACGAGCAGTACTTC. Amino acids: CASRAASGNYEQYF. The entire variable domain, with the rest obtained from reference TRBV11-3 and TRBJ2-7, is as follows: EAGVVQSPRYKIIEKKQPVAFWCNPISGHNTLYWYLQNLGQGPELLIRYENEEAVDDSQLPKDRFSAERLKGVDSTLKIQPAELGDSAVYLCASRAASGNYEQYFGPGTRLTVT.

The V and J genes are TRBV4-1 and TRBJ1-5; the match to TRBD1 covers 7 bases. In germline, CDR1 is MGHRA, CDR2 YSYEKL. V lost 3 bases to trimming and J lost 7 bases; unmatched junction nucleotides: 6. This CDR3 is built from 14 residues. CDR3 nucleotides: TGCGCCAGCAGCCAGGCGCAGGGGGAGCAGCCCCAGCATTTT. Protein sequence: CASSQAQGEQPQHF.

V gene TRBV7-6 combines with J gene TRBJ2-5; D is possibly TRBD1 (5 bases). There are 16 residues in the CDR3. The V end was cut by 4 bases, the J end by 6 bases, with 21 bases between. Per the germline V gene, CDR1 is SGHVS and CDR2 is FNYEAQ. CDR3 amino acids: CASSSPREGHKQTQYF. The CDR3 DNA follows: TGTGCCAGCAGCTCACCCAGGGAAGGGCACAAACAGACCCAGTACTTC.

This chain links TRBV15 with TRBJ2-7, with a tentative D call TRBD1 (6 bases). This CDR3 is 15 amino acids long. In germline, CDR1 is LNHNV, CDR2 YYDKDF (reference sequence). V was clipped by 1 base and J by 6 bases, with 16 bases between them. Here the CDR3 reads CATSRARSGVREQYF. The CDR3 DNA reads as TGTGCCACCAGCAGAGCCCGATCAGGGGTACGCGAGCAGTACTTC.

This clone was observed once. This chain uses TRBV5-8 with TRBJ2-1; the match to TRBD2 covers 10 bases. After removal of 5 bases from V and 14 bases from J, the junction contained 25 bases not matched to a gene. The CDR3 extends over 18 amino acids. Germline V CDR1 and CDR2: SGHTS, YDEGEE. The CDR3 region is CASRPGTRIRASGSYEFF. The CDR3 nucleotides read TGTGCCAGCAGACCCGGGACAAGGATCCGGGCTAGCGGGAGTTACGAGTTCTTC.

The chain joins TRBV10-1 to TRBJ1-3; possibly TRBD1 for D (6 bases). This CDR3 spans 17 amino acids. Germline V gene sequence: CDR1 WNHNN, CDR2 SYGVQD (reference sequence). V was shortened by 3 bases and J by 0 bases, with 15 bases between the two germline ends. The CDR3 bases are TGCGCCAGCAGTGAACTACAGGGCCCAGCCTCTGGAAACACCATATATTTT. This codes for CASSELQGPASGNTIYF.

This clone has only a few counts. The chain joins TRBV7-6 to TRBJ1-3, with TRBD1 as a possible D gene (6 bases). Germline V gene data show CDR1 as SGHVS and CDR2 as FNYEAQ. Trimming took 5 bases from V and 4 from J, leaving 12 bases between them. The CDR3 contains 14 residues. The CDR3 coding sequence is TGTGCCAGCAGCGAGGGGGGGGGAGGAAACACCATATATTTT. It is translated as CASSEGGGGNTIYF.

The V gene is TRBV4-2, the J gene TRBJ2-4; 7 bases fit TRBD1. This CDR3 spans 17 amino acids. Germline assignment: CDR1 LGHNA and CDR2 YNFKEQ. V lost 1 base and J lost 8; bases outside the gene matches: 14. CDR3 region: CASSQALIRQGPDIQYF. In nucleotides, the CDR3 is TGTGCCAGCAGCCAAGCCCTTATAAGACAGGGTCCGGACATTCAGTACTTC.

The J gene is TRBJ1-2, the V gene TRBV27; TRBD1 is a possible D gene (5 bases). V was clipped by 6 bases and J by 4 bases, with 15 bases between them. Germline V lookup: CDR1 MNHEY, CDR2 SMNVEV (reference sequence). CDR3 length equals 14 residues. The CDR3 sequence is CASSPMTDTYGYTF. CDR3 in DNA: TGTGCCAGCAGCCCGATGACAGATACCTATGGCTACACCTTC.

Only a few counts were recorded for this clone. The J gene is TRBJ2-5, the V gene TRBV7-6; a weak D match, TRBD1 (7 bases). CDR1 and CDR2 from the germline V gene are SGHVS and FNYEAQ. Trimming cost V 2 bases and J 3 bases, with 16 bases left between them. The CDR3 is 16 amino acids. The CDR3 spells CASSLRGAGGEETQYF. DNA of the CDR3: TGTGCCAGCAGCTTAAGGGGGGCAGGGGGTGAAGAGACCCAGTACTTC.

The V and J genes are TRBV28 and TRBJ1-2; D unresolved. Trimming cost V 5 bases and J 2 bases, with 18 bases left between them. This CDR3 region has 16 residues. CDR1 MDHEN and CDR2 SYDVKM come from the germline V gene. The CDR3 nucleotides read TGTGCCAGCAGTCTAACCCAAGACAACCCGAACTATGGCTACACCTTC. The encoded protein is CASSLTQDNPNYGYTF.

The chain employs TRBV30 and TRBJ1-1; 8 bases fit TRBD1. The CDR3 has 15 amino acids. Germline values: CDR1 GTSNPN, CDR2 SVGIG (reference sequence). Unmatched junction bases numbered 6, after V lost 3 bases and J lost 0 bases. The CDR3, as DNA: TGTGCCTGGAGCGACTGGACAGGGATGAACACTGAAGCTTTCTTT. This gives the protein CAWSDWTGMNTEAFF.

The chain has TRBV15 and TRBJ2-5; 9 bases agree with TRBD2. The junction had 7 bases not matched to a gene; V was cut back by 0 bases and J by 5 bases. CDR3 length: 16 amino acids. Germline CDR1 reads LNHNV; CDR2 reads YYDKDF (reference sequence). This CDR3 is CATSREAGGPEETQYF. Written as DNA, the CDR3 is TGTGCCACCAGCAGAGAGGCGGGAGGGCCTGAGGAGACCCAGTACTTC. Based on the CDR3 plus reference TRBV15 and TRBJ2-5, the full variable domain is DAMVIQNPRYQVTQFGKPVTLSCSQTLNHNVMYWYQQKSSQAPKLLFHYYDKDFNNEADTPDNFQSRRPNTSFCFLDIRSPGLGDTAMYLCATSREAGGPEETQYFGPGTRLLVL.

DNA of the CDR3: TGTGCCAGCAGTTTTTTGAGACAGGGTGCTCAGCCCCAGCATTTT. Encoded protein: CASSFLRQGAQPQHF. This chain connects TRBV28 to TRBJ1-5, with 7 bases aligning to TRBD1. This CDR3 spans 15 amino acids. The V segment lost 3 bases and the J segment 6 bases; nucleotides outside the gene matches: 8. CDR1 and CDR2 from the germline V gene are MDHEN and SYDVKM.

This chain links TRBV13 with TRBJ2-3, with no clear D. The CDR3 extends over 16 amino acids. Trimming took 4 bases from V and 0 from J, leaving 14 bases between them. Germline lookup yields CDR1 PRHDT and CDR2 FYEKMQ (reference sequence). CDR3 nucleotide sequence: TGTGCCAGCAGCTCTCTAAGTATCCGGAGCACAGATACGCAGTATTTT. Translating gives CASSSLSIRSTDTQYF.

This chain joins TRBV28 and TRBJ2-7, with 8 bases identical to TRBD2. After removal of 7 bases from V and 4 bases from J, the junction contained 3 bases not matched to a gene. CDR1 is MDHEN and CDR2 is SYDVKM in the germline V gene. The CDR3 extends over 12 amino acids. CDR3: CASTPGGYEQYF. In DNA, the CDR3 is TGTGCCAGCACTCCGGGAGGGTACGAGCAGTACTTC.

CDR3 nucleotide sequence: TGTGCCAGCAGTTCGGGACAGGGCCCTAGGGCCCAGCATTTT. As protein: CASSSGQGPRAQHF. The chain recombines TRBV27 with TRBJ1-5; 9 positions agree with TRBD1. The V segment lost 4 bases and the J segment 11 bases; nucleotides outside the gene matches: 9. CDR3 length: 14 amino acids. CDR1 is MNHEY, CDR2 SMNVEV, per germline (reference sequence).

The chain joins TRBV4-3 to TRBJ2-7, with 7 bases that match TRBD2. This CDR3 has 16 residues. Germline V gene lookup returns CDR1 LGHNA and CDR2 YSLEER. The V and J ends lost 0 bases and 3 bases, in that order; junction bases with no gene match: 8. The CDR3 protein is CASSQDYSGGSYEQYF. CDR3 bases: TGCGCCAGCAGCCAAGATTATAGCGGCGGGAGCTACGAGCAGTACTTC.